The source of this TCR beta chain is a study of T cells in Graves' hyperthyroidism and ophthalmopathy. What was amplified from RNA transcripts were TCR beta CDR3 regions. The HTBI primer set was used in a first-round RT-PCR of the TCR CDR3. In TCRdb, the multiplex PCR reads were re-called with MiXCR into one record per CDR3 protein. Here the sample spans roughly 700,000 distinct CDR3 sequences, around a third being singletons. Each patient was aged 18 to 65 and had newly diagnosed hyperthyroidism of under 2 months' duration. Sequencing used blood. This clonotype was obtained from a woman between 35 and 50 years old with Graves' hyperthyroidism.

The CDR3 region is CASSFLAGRTNEQYF. Written as DNA, the CDR3 is TGTGCCAGCAGTTTCCTAGCGGGGCGCACCAACGAGCAGTACTTC. V gene TRBV7-9 combines with J gene TRBJ2-7, with 9 bases aligning to TRBD2. Germline trimming cut 6 bases from V and 5 bases from J; bases unmatched to any gene: 11. The V gene's germline CDR1 is SEHNR and CDR2 FQNEAQ (reference sequence). CDR3 length equals 15 residues.